Presented here are 19 T cell receptor beta chains from one specimen sequenced in a study of blood T cell repertoires in COVID-19. The data were produced by immunoSEQ multiplex PCR, yet TCRdb's version contains in-frame clones alone and is incomplete. Among about 200,000 clones listed, roughly nine tenths were seen once. Sequencing input: peripheral blood. These receptors all come from a man in his 60s with active or convalescent COVID-19.

The chain employs TRBV5-8 and TRBJ2-2; D is perhaps TRBD2 (5 bases). The germline gives CDR1 SGHTS, CDR2 YDEGEE. This CDR3 has 12 residues. V lost 3 bases and J 8 bases, leaving 8 bases between the germline ends. CDR3 residues: CASSWPGGELFF. The CDR3 nucleotides read TGTGCCAGCAGCTGGCCGGGAGGGGAGCTGTTTTTT.

The chain uses TRBV4-1 and TRBJ1-3, with no clear D. Trimming left V 3 bases short and J 1 base short, with 13 bases between. This CDR3 contains 16 residues. Germline-derived CDR1 and CDR2 are MGHRA and YSYEKL. For the CDR3, the DNA is TGCGCCAGCAGCCATAATGAGGGAAGGTCTGGAAACACCATATATTTT. This sequence encodes CASSHNEGRSGNTIYF.

The chain couples TRBV25-1 to TRBJ1-6, with D perhaps matching TRBD1 (5 bases). The CDR3 has 15 amino acids. Per the germline V gene, CDR1 is MGHDK and CDR2 is SYGVNS. The germline V and J ends were trimmed by 5 bases and 8 bases, with 16 bases remaining between them. The CDR3 spells CASSPQTDGHSPLHF. The CDR3 region has the DNA TGTGCCAGCAGTCCTCAGACAGACGGTCATTCACCCCTCCACTTT.

In its sample, this clone was seen once. The V and J genes are TRBV6-5 and TRBJ2-7, with TRBD1 identical over 7 bases. This CDR3 spans 12 amino acids. With V trimmed by 7 bases and J by 1 base, 1 base remained unmatched. Germline V lookup: CDR1 MNHEY, CDR2 SVGAGI. CDR3: CASKGQSYEQYF. The CDR3 region has the DNA TGTGCCAGCAAGGGACAGTCCTACGAGCAGTACTTC.

The V call is TRBV11-3, the J call TRBJ2-7, with TRBD1 identical over 10 bases. The V segment lost 4 bases and the J segment 7 bases; nucleotides outside the gene matches: 10. Germline-derived CDR1 and CDR2 are SGHNT and YENEEA. This CDR3 comprises 15 residues. This CDR3 reads CASSSGGTGVLEQYF. The CDR3 bases are TGTGCCAGCAGCTCGGGGGGGACAGGGGTCCTAGAGCAGTACTTC.

The rearrangement uses TRBV9 and TRBJ2-5; TRBD2 matches 8 bases. V trimming: 2 bases; J trimming: 1 base; junction bases outside the gene matches: 4. The CDR3 runs 15 residues. CDR1 and CDR2 from the germline V gene are SGDLS and YYNGEE. The CDR3 region is CASSVGGGTQETQYF. The CDR3 coding sequence is TGTGCCAGCAGCGTCGGCGGGGGGACCCAAGAGACCCAGTACTTC.

The CDR3 sequence: CASSGTGTGEETQYF. CDR3 DNA: TGTGCCAGCAGCGGTACCGGGACAGGGGAAGAGACCCAGTACTTC. V and J are TRBV5-4 and TRBJ2-5; 10 nucleotides agree with TRBD1. V gave up 4 bases and J gave up 3 bases; unmatched junction bases: 6. The V gene's germline CDR1 is SGHNT and CDR2 YYREEE (reference sequence). The CDR3 spans 15 residues.

The chain couples TRBV15 to TRBJ1-2, with D perhaps TRBD1 (5 bases). CDR1 and CDR2 from the germline V gene are LNHNV and YYDKDF (reference sequence). The CDR3 totals 13 residues. Trimming cost V 2 bases and J 7 bases, with 11 bases left between them. CDR3 sequence reads: CATSRQGSGGYTF. The CDR3 DNA is TGTGCCACCAGCAGACAGGGTTCCGGTGGCTACACCTTC.

The gene calls are TRBV3-1 (or the pseudogene TRBV3-2) and TRBJ2-1, with D possibly matching TRBD2 (5 bases). Germline V gene sequence: CDR1 LGHDT, CDR2 YNNKEL (reference sequence). This CDR3 is built from 14 residues. Trimming removed 4 bases at V and 8 bases at J, with 15 bases between. CDR3 residues: CASSRKLSGHEQFF. CDR3 nucleotide sequence: TGTGCCAGCAGCCGTAAGCTAAGCGGTCATGAGCAGTTCTTC.

This CDR3 reads CASSLGTGVPQETQYF. Here the CDR3 DNA reads TGCGCCAGCAGCTTGGGGACAGGGGTCCCCCAAGAGACCCAGTACTTC. The chain carries TRBV5-1 and TRBJ2-5; 9 nucleotides match TRBD1. The CDR3 runs 16 residues. CDR1 is SGHRS and CDR2 is YFSETQ in the germline V gene. With 0 bases clipped from V and 1 base from J, the junction kept 4 bases outside the gene matches. Complete variable domain (other parts from reference TRBV5-1 and TRBJ2-5): KAGVTQTPRYLIKTRGQQVTLSCSPISGHRSVSWYQQTPGQGLQFLFEYFSETQRNKGNFPGRFSGRQFSNSRSEMNVSTLELGDSALYLCASSLGTGVPQETQYFGPGTRLLVL.

CDR3 sequence reads: CASSDTPTGAVRANYGYTF. The CDR3 DNA is TGTGCCAGCAGTGATACTCCGACAGGGGCAGTCCGGGCTAACTATGGCTACACCTTC. This chain uses TRBV2 with TRBJ1-2, with 8 nucleotides matching TRBD1. CDR3 length: 19 amino acids. V shed 3 bases and J 0 bases; nucleotides not matched to a gene: 15. Germline CDR1 and CDR2: SNHLY and FYNNEI.

J is TRBJ2-5 and V is TRBV6-5; 8 bases are a match to TRBD1. V shed 6 bases and J 5 bases; nucleotides not matched to a gene: 8. Germline V lookup: CDR1 MNHEY, CDR2 SVGAGI. This CDR3 is built from 14 residues. CDR3 loop: CASSPGGAGETQYF. CDR3 DNA: TGTGCCAGCAGCCCAGGGGGCGCGGGGGAGACCCAGTACTTC.

The J gene is TRBJ2-3, the V gene TRBV11-3; 10 bases line up with TRBD1. Looked up from germline, CDR1 is SGHNT and CDR2 is YENEEA. The trim removed 3 bases at V and 2 bases at J, leaving 5 bases unmatched. This CDR3 region has 16 residues. For the CDR3, the DNA is TGTGCCAGCAGCTTGGGGACAGGGGCCATCACAGATACGCAGTATTTT. Encoded protein: CASSLGTGAITDTQYF.

DNA for the CDR3: TGTGCCAGCAGCTCGGAAACAGGGGCTAACTATGGCTACACCTTC. Translation gives CASSSETGANYGYTF. The chain employs TRBV11-2 and TRBJ1-2; TRBD1 agrees at 7 bases. With V trimmed by 4 bases and J by 0 bases, 5 bases remained unmatched. The CDR3 covers 15 residues. In germline, CDR1 is SGHAT, CDR2 FQNNGV.

The V gene is TRBV6-5, the J gene TRBJ1-2, with a tentative D call TRBD1 (6 bases). The V and J ends lost 3 bases and 7 bases respectively, with 18 bases between them. The germline gives CDR1 MNHEY, CDR2 SVGAGI. The CDR3 totals 15 residues. In DNA, the CDR3 is TGTGCCAGCAGTTATGATACTGGGGGCCGAGGTGGCTACACCTTC. This translates into CASSYDTGGRGGYTF.

This rearrangement joins TRBV16 to TRBJ1-5; 7 bases agree with TRBD1. With 4 bases clipped from V and 5 bases from J, the junction kept 17 bases outside the gene matches. Germline lookup yields CDR1 KGHSY and CDR2 FQNENV. CDR3 length: 18 amino acids. The CDR3 spells CASSLGTANWGVDQPQHF. DNA for the CDR3: TGTGCCAGCAGCCTGGGGACAGCCAACTGGGGAGTAGATCAGCCCCAGCATTTT. The whole variable domain, filled in from reference TRBV16 and TRBJ1-5, reads GEEVAQTPKHLVRGEGQKAKLYCAPIKGHSYVFWYQQVLKNEFKFLISFQNENVFDETGMPKERFSAKCLPNSPCSLEIQATKLEDSAVYFCASSLGTANWGVDQPQHFGDGTRLSIL.

This clone was detected once. This chain uses TRBV5-1 with TRBJ2-7; TRBD1 agrees at 11 bases. The CDR3 consists of 16 residues. Germline CDR1 and CDR2: SGHRS and YFSETQ. V shed 0 bases and J 2 bases; nucleotides not matched to a gene: 4. CDR3 loop: CASSLGGQGAPYEQYF. In DNA, the CDR3 is TGCGCCAGCAGCTTGGGTGGACAGGGGGCACCCTACGAGCAGTACTTC. The full variable domain, completed using reference TRBV5-1 and TRBJ2-7, is KAGVTQTPRYLIKTRGQQVTLSCSPISGHRSVSWYQQTPGQGLQFLFEYFSETQRNKGNFPGRFSGRQFSNSRSEMNVSTLELGDSALYLCASSLGGQGAPYEQYFGPGTRLTVT.

The chain is built from TRBV27 and TRBJ2-7; possibly TRBD1 for D (6 bases). The ends were cut back, 3 bases at V and 3 bases at J, with 12 bases in the middle. CDR1 and CDR2 from the germline V gene are MNHEY and SMNVEV (reference sequence). The CDR3 loop spans 14 amino acids. The CDR3 here is CASSFTGRSYEQYF. The CDR3 coding sequence is TGTGCCAGCAGTTTTACAGGGAGAAGCTACGAGCAGTACTTC.

The chain couples TRBV7-3 to TRBJ1-1; no firm D call. Germline V CDR1 and CDR2: SGHTA, FQGTGA. This CDR3 region has 13 residues. V gave up 2 bases and J gave up 4 bases, with 8 bases separating them. CDR3 protein: CASSLLGITEAFF. For the CDR3, the DNA is TGTGCCAGCAGCTTACTCGGGATCACTGAAGCTTTCTTT.